The clone carrying this T cell receptor (beta chain) was picked up many times. Its antigen is still unknown. Transcripts of RNA were the source for amplifying TCR beta CDR3 regions. The library came from an HTBI-primed first-round RT-PCR and a second-round multiplex PCR. MiXCR, applied by TCRdb to the multiplex PCR reads, yields one record per CDR3 protein. The sample yields 400,000 to 450,000 distinct CDR3 sequences, around 20% seen once. The data derive from a study of Graves' ophthalmopathy and Graves' hyperthyroidism. The CDR3 loop spans 14 amino acids. The V gene lost 7 bases and the J gene lost 1 base, with 13 bases spanning the gap. General study findings and limits: Ophthalmopathy and stable hyperthyroidism were discriminated by a 13-signature model, with about 90% sensitivity and approximately 81% specificity. Detection in blood was also observed for most expanded thyroid clonotypes above 0.001 frequency.

Fresh peripheral blood, 10 ml, was the PBMC source. V and J are TRBV12-3 or TRBV12-4 and TRBJ1-2, with D unclear. Sequenced sample: peripheral blood. The sequence derives from a woman younger than 35 with stable Graves' hyperthyroidism. Here the CDR3 reads CASTTRADNYGYTF. In DNA form, the CDR3 reads TGTGCCAGCACCACACGGGCAGATAACTATGGCTACACCTTC.